This entry lists 5 T cell receptor beta chains sequenced from one sample in a study of T cells in Graves' hyperthyroidism and ophthalmopathy. Amplification of TCR beta CDR3 regions was performed using RNA transcripts as template. A set of HTBI primers served as the primers for a first-round RT-PCR of the TCR CDR3. TCRdb reprocessed the multiplex PCR reads via MiXCR and lists one record per CDR3 protein. In the table there are about 520,000 distinct CDR3 sequences, about 24% of which are singletons. The sequenced sample was blood. Source of these receptors: a woman aged 30 to 39 with Graves' ophthalmopathy.

This clonotype occurred a few times. This chain connects TRBV6-2 or TRBV6-3 to TRBJ1-6, with D unclear. Germline V gene data show CDR1 as MNHEY and CDR2 as SVGEGT. Trimming pared 8 bases from V and 10 bases from J, leaving 12 bases between. The CDR3 runs to 12 residues. Here the CDR3 DNA reads TGTGCCAGCCGAGAGTCGGGCTCACCCCTCCACTTT. The encoded protein is CASRESGSPLHF.

This clonotype was recorded a few times. The chain couples TRBV4-1 to TRBJ2-5; perhaps D is TRBD1 or TRBD2 (6 bases each). The CDR3 contains 16 residues. CDR1 is MGHRA, CDR2 YSYEKL, per germline. V gave up 4 bases and J gave up 1 base, with 16 bases separating them. The DNA of the CDR3 is TGCGCCAGCAGCCCCTTTACGGGGGCGTTCCAAGAGACCCAGTACTTC. Amino acid sequence: CASSPFTGAFQETQYF.

Many counts were recorded for this clonotype. The chain couples TRBV12-3 or TRBV12-4 to TRBJ1-1; D remains ambiguous. V was cut by 6 bases and J by 3 bases, with 14 bases left in between. The CDR3 consists of 14 residues. The CDR3 reads CASRSRHSYTEAFF. DNA for the CDR3: TGTGCCAGCAGAAGCAGGCACAGCTACACTGAAGCTTTCTTT.

This clonotype showed up many times. The chain employs TRBV2 and TRBJ1-2; D remains ambiguous. Germline loops: CDR1 SNHLY, CDR2 FYNNEI. Trimming stripped 6 bases from V and 2 bases from J, with 10 bases between. This CDR3 is 13 amino acids long. CDR3 region: CASSPTENYGYTF. DNA for the CDR3: TGTGCCAGCAGCCCAACAGAAAACTATGGCTACACCTTC.

Many counts were recorded for this clonotype. This sequence may be a read error, since a much larger clone differs from it by one base. CDR3 residues: CASRQPDTYYEEVAKNIKYF. Here the CDR3 DNA reads TGTGCCAGTCGCCAACCTGACACTTACTACGAGGAGGTAGCCAAAAACATTAAGTACTTC. V and J are TRBV6-4 and TRBJ2-4, with D perhaps TRBD2 (5 bases). The CDR3 consists of 20 residues. The germline CDR1 and CDR2 sequences are MRHNA and SNTAGT.